This T cell receptor beta chain was sequenced for a study of T-cell memory formation after mild COVID-19. Study information: For the most part, TCR clusters were specific to one donor. General study results and limits: Contracting CD8+ clones were enriched in EMRA, CD4+ mainly in CM and EM. Researchers found some responding clones in pre-infection memory, a sign that cross-reactive memory joined.

Trimming cost V 4 bases and J 5 bases, with 17 bases left between them. CDR1 MGHRA and CDR2 YSYEKL come from the germline V gene. The CDR3 runs 15 residues. Constant-segment primers were used for 5'RACE, and the resulting TCR alpha and TCR beta cDNA libraries carried sample barcodes and UMIs. TCRdb called the 5' RACE reads again in MiXCR, with one record for every CDR3 protein. This table has 350,000 to 550,000 distinct CDR3 sequences, under 20% appearing once. This clonotype turned up a few times. Its matching antigen is unknown. The origin of this receptor is a man aged 18 to 29 who had mild COVID-19 (a few samples of this study predate the infection). Cell type and time point are not known. Sequenced material: PBMCs or a T cell subset sorted from them (not recorded which). The chain couples TRBV4-1 to TRBJ2-5; no firm D call. CDR3 sequence (DNA): TGCGCCAGCAGCCTCGCCCCGGGCCCCCGTGAGACCCAGTACTTC. Translation gives CASSLAPGPRETQYF.